This section outlines one TCR beta chain sequence together with its context. Antigen unknown. The data stem from a study of T cell repertoires in cytomegalovirus infection. For the study at large: Through public TCR beta signatures, both CMV infection and matching HLA type were indicated.

This CDR3 comprises 15 residues. CDR1 and CDR2 (germline): SEHNR, FQNEAQ (reference sequence). Trimming pared 5 bases from V and 7 bases from J, leaving 18 bases between. Whole-study findings and limits: CMV carriers with the relevant HLA were identified by cumulative public TCR beta family frequency. Within the response measured ex vivo, HLA-C-restricted CMV-specific TCR beta clonotypes were dominant.

TCRdb analysed the reads with MiXCR anew, one entry per CDR3 protein. The repertoire includes roughly 720,000 distinct CDR3 sequences, 35% of them detected once, and around 2.8% sits in the top ten. The sample taken for sequencing was PBMCs. V is TRBV7-9 and J is TRBJ1-5, with a weak D call TRBD1 (6 bases). This sequence was found in a human donor in good health (CMV status not recorded). Some clones in this sample may be carry-over from other donors' samples. This chain's CDR3 is CASSHSDRDPQPQHF. The DNA of the CDR3 is TGTGCCAGCAGCCACTCGGACAGAGACCCCCAGCCCCAGCATTTT. The variable domain in full, completed from reference TRBV7-9 and TRBJ1-5, reads DTGVSQNPRHKITKRGQNVTFRCDPISEHNRLYWYRQTLGQGPEFLTYFQNEAQLEKSRLLSDRFSAERPKGSFSTLEIQRTEQGDSAMYLCASSHSDRDPQPQHFGDGTRLSIL.